This T cell receptor (beta chain) was documented in a study of blood T cell repertoires in COVID-19. Germline CDR1 and CDR2: SQVTM and ANQGSEA. The CDR3 totals 14 residues. V shed 8 bases, J shed 6 bases, and the junction held 9 bases outside the gene matches. This table comes from immunoSEQ multiplex PCR, and its TCRdb copy is limited to in-frame clones, with some not included. Of about 50,000 clones listed, roughly 89% were seen once; the top ten hold roughly a quarter. V usage is TRBV29-1 and J usage is TRBJ2-1; TRBD2 matches 11 bases. Sequencing was carried out using peripheral blood. The clonotype comes from a human donor in a cohort sampled during active COVID-19. The CDR3 sequence is CSSMGLAGGNEQFF. The CDR3 coding sequence is TGCAGCTCAATGGGGCTAGCGGGGGGCAATGAGCAGTTCTTC.